The 8 T cell receptor beta chains below come from one sample, sequenced in a study of OX40 agonist ivuxolimab in advanced cancers. TCRdb's copy holds only in-frame clones and misses some; the assay was immunoSEQ multiplex PCR. This sample has 70,000 or so clones; more than 70% occur once, and the top ten carry roughly 2.4%. Sequenced material: CD4+ or CD8+ T cells sorted from blood, taken in a trial of the OX40 agonist ivuxolimab. The receptors stem from an adult with an advanced solid tumor such as melanoma, head and neck, liver or kidney cancer.

V gene TRBV5-6 combines with J gene TRBJ2-5; D is undetermined. From germline, CDR1 is SGHDT and CDR2 YYEEEE. The CDR3 sequence is 11 residues long. V lost 2 bases and J lost 4, with 3 bases in between. This CDR3 reads CASSFSETQYF. Written as DNA, the CDR3 is TGTGCCAGCAGCTTTTCAGAGACCCAGTACTTC.

This rearrangement joins TRBV5-5 to TRBJ1-2; D call uncertain. The length of the CDR3 is 12 residues. The germline V and J ends were trimmed by 0 bases and 7 bases, with 7 bases remaining between them. Looked up from germline, CDR1 is SGHKS and CDR2 is YYEKEE (reference sequence). Here the CDR3 reads CASSLEVRGYTF. CDR3 nucleotides: TGTGCCAGCAGCTTGGAGGTGCGTGGCTACACCTTC.

This chain uses TRBV10-2 with TRBJ2-6; 13 bases match TRBD2. The CDR3 runs to 16 residues. Trimming took 9 bases from V and 4 from J; bases not matched to a gene: 6. The V gene's germline CDR1 is WSHSY and CDR2 SAAADI. CDR3 residues: CASRTSGSSGANVLTF. The CDR3 region has the DNA TGCGCCAGTCGGACTAGCGGGAGTTCAGGGGCCAACGTCCTGACTTTC.

The chain couples TRBV14 to TRBJ1-1, with 7 bases aligning to TRBD1. Germline CDR1 is SGHDN and CDR2 is FVKESK. The CDR3 contains 18 residues. V trimming: 4 bases; J trimming: 3 bases; junction bases outside the gene matches: 17. DNA of the CDR3: TGTGCCAGCAGCCCTCGAGCCGGGACAGTACGAAGGGACACTGAAGCTTTCTTT. Amino acid sequence: CASSPRAGTVRRDTEAFF.

In its sample, this clone was seen a few times. This chain connects TRBV30 to TRBJ1-1, with 7 bases aligning to TRBD1. V trimming: 3 bases; J trimming: 7 bases; junction bases outside the gene matches: 5. Germline V gives CDR1 GTSNPN, CDR2 SVGIG (reference sequence). The CDR3 is made up of 12 amino acids. In DNA, the CDR3 is TGTGCCTGGAGCGTAACAGGGGTTGAAGCTTTCTTT. This encodes CAWSVTGVEAFF.

The chain recombines TRBV12-5 with TRBJ2-2, with 7 bases aligning to TRBD1. Trimming at V came to 1 base and at J to 5 bases, leaving 13 bases not matched to a gene. CDR1 is LGHNT and CDR2 is FRNRAP in the germline V gene. The CDR3 runs 18 residues. CDR3 DNA: TGTGCTAGTGGTTTGGGGCTCGGAAAGGGGGCAGCGACCGGGGAGCTGTTTTTT. It yields the protein CASGLGLGKGAATGELFF.

The V gene is TRBV18, the J gene TRBJ2-3; 7 bases fit TRBD2. This CDR3 is built from 14 residues. Trimming removed 6 bases from V and 14 bases from J; junction bases left unmatched: 17. Germline values: CDR1 KGHSH, CDR2 LQKENI. CDR3 nucleotides: TGTGCCAGCTCCCAGGGTCTGACTAGCCCTCAAACGTATTTT. Its protein is CASSQGLTSPQTYF.

The table lists this clone with a few counts. The chain has TRBV19 and TRBJ2-1, with 7 bases matching TRBD2. The J segment lost 9 bases and the V segment lost 7 bases, leaving 6 bases of the junction unmatched. CDR3 size: 12 residues. In germline, CDR1 is LNHDA, CDR2 SQIVND (reference sequence). The CDR3: CASTSGRGEQFF. CDR3 in DNA: TGTGCCAGTACAAGTGGGAGGGGTGAGCAGTTCTTC.